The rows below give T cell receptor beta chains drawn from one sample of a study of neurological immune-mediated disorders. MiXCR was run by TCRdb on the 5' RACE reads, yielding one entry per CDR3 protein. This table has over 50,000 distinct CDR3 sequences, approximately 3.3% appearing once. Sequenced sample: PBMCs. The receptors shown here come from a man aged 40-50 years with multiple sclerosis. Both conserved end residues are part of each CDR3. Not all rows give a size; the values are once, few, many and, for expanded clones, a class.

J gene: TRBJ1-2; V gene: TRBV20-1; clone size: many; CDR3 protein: CSARRDPASGYTF
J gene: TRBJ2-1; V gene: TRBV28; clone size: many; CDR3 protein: CASSSPITSGDYNEQFF
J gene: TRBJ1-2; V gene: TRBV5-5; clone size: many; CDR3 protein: CASSSGQGEDYGYTF
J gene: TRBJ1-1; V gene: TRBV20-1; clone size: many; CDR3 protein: CSNSDRAEAFF
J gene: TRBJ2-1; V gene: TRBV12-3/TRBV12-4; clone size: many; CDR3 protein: CASNLAGVPYNEQFF
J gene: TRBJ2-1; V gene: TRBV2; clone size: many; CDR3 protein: CASGLAGSYNEQFF
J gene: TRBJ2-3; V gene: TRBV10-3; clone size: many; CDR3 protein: CAISAVTSTDTQYF
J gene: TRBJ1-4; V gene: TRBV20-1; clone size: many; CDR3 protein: CSARMGASNEKLFF
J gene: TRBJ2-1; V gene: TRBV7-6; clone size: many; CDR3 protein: CASTRTGSSYNEQFF
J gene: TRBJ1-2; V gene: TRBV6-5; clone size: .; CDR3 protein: CASSTGTGIGSYTF
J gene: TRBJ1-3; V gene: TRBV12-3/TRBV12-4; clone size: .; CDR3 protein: CASTPTDYSGNTIYF
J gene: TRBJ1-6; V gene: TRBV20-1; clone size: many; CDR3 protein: CSARDYRGGVNSPLHF
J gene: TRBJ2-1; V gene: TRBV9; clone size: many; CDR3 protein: CASTSGTSGGPAEQFF
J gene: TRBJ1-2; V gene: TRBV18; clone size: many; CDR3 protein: CASSTGGDYTF
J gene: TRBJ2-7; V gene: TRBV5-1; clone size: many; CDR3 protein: CASSLRGAYEQYF
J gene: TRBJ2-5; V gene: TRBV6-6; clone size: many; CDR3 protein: CASSSESGLAGATQTQYF
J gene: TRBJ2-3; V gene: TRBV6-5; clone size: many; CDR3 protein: CASRDTGHADTQYF
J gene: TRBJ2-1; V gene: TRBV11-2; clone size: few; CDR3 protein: CASSPRTGQGFIYEQFF
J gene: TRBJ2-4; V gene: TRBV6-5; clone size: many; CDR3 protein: CASRALNGNIQYF
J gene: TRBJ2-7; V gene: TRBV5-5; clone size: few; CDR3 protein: CASSLDRGYEQYF
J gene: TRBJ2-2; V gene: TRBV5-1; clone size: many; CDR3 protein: CASSLFEQNTGELFF
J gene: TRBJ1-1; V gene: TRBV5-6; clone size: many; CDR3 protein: CASSLVGRNTEAFF
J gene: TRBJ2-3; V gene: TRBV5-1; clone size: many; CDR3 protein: CASSIGGQGASDTQYF
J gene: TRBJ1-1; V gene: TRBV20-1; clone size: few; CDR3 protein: CSARATGGNTEAFF
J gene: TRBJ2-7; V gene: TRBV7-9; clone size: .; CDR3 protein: CASSSGQGATYEQYF
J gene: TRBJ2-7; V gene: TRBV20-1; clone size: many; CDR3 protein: CSARGGTSTYEQYF
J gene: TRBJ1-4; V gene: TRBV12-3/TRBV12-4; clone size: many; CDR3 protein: CASSPQGGGGEKLFF
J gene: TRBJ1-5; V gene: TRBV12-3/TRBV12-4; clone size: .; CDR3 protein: CASSFRQGRYQPQNF
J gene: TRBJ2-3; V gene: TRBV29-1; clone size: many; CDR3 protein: CSVEDPSTFPDTQYF
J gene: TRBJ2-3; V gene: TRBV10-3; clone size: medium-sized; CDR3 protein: CAISEPRTDTQYF
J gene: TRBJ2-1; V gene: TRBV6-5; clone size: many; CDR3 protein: CASSTGLAGNEQFF
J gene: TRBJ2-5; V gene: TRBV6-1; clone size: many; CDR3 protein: CASSEASGGQETQYF
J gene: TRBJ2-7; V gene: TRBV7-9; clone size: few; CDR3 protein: CASRLAYEQYF
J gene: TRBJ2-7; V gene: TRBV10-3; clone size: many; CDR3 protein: CAISDRRFYEQYF
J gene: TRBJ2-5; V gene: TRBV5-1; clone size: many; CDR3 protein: CASSRLGQQETQYF
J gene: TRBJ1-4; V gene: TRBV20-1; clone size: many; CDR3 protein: CSASPGQGDEKLFF
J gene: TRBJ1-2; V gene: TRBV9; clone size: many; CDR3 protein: CASSGTVGGYTF
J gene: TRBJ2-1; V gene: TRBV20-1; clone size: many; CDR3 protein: CSEGLGNEQFF
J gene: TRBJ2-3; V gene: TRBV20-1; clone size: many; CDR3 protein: CSARDPAGGSTDTQYF
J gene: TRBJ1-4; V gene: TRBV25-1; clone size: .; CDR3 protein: CASSEYSVQGSEKLFF
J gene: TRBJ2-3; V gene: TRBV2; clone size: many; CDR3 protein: CASTSTGVVDTQYF
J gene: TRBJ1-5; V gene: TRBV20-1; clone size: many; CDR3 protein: CSARAGIGQPQHF
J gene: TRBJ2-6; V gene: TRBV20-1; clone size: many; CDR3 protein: CSARAPGSWSGANVLTF
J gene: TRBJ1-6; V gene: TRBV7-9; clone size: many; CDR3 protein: CASSSKGGYDNSPLHF
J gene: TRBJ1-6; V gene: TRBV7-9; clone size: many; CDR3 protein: CASSLREYSPLHF
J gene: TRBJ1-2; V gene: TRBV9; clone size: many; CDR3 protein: CASSDRGGYTF
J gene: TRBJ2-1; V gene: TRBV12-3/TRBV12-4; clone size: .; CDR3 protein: CASSLTPPFGGMNEQFF
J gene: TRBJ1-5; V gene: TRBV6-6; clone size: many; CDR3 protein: CASRGPPTGAYSNQPQHF
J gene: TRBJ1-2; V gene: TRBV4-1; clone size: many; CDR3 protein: CASSQEGQTDGYTF
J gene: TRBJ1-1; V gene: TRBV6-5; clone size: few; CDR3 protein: CASSYPPFTEAFF
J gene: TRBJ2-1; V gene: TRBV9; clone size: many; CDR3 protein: CASSVSRFVGYNEQFF
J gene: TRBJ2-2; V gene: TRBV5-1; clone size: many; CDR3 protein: CASSASTGQNTGELFF
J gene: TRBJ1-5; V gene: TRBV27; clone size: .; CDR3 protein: CASKARGNQPQNF